This record looks at one T cell receptor (beta chain) sequence and its context. This specimen comes from a study of blood T cell repertoires in COVID-19. Recruitment covered about 25 US areas and drew participants whose ages spanned about 18 to 95 years. The V segment lost 1 base and the J segment 4 bases; nucleotides outside the gene matches: 6. The CDR3 spans 17 residues. From germline, CDR1 is SGHNT and CDR2 YYREEE (reference sequence). Using immunoSEQ multiplex PCR, the repertoire was profiled, and TCRdb retains in-frame clones only, with some absent. The sample has about 200,000 clones; around 86% are singletons.

This TCR derives from a woman aged 45-65 years with acute COVID-19. The chain recombines TRBV5-4 with TRBJ2-1; TRBD2 matches 12 bases. The sample comprised PBMCs or T cells enriched from blood (not recorded which). CDR3 region: CASSLLTSGGIYNEQFF. The CDR3 nucleotides read TGTGCCAGCAGCTTGCTCACTAGCGGGGGGATATACAATGAGCAGTTCTTC.